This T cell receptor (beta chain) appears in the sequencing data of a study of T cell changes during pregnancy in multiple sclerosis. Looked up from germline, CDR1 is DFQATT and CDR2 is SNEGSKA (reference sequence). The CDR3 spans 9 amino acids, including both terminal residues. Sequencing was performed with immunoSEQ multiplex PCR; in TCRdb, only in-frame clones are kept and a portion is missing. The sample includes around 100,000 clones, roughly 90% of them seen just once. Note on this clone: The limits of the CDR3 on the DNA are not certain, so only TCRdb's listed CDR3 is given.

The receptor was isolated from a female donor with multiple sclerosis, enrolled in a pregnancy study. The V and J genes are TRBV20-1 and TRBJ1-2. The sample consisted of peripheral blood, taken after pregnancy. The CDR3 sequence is CSSSGGYTF.